The rows below give T cell receptor beta chains drawn from one sample of a study of CD8+CD57+ T cells in acquired aplastic anemia. TCRdb reprocessed the reads with MiXCR, giving one entry per CDR3 protein. The sample has fewer than 200,000 distinct CDR3 sequences; 40% to 55% are singletons. Sequencing used sorted CD4+, CD8+, or CD8+CD57+ T cells (not recorded which) from PBMCs. The receptors here all came from a human donor with aplastic anemia. Both conserved end residues are part of each CDR3. The D gene is left open where the match is weak. Rows may omit the clone size; those that give it use once, few, many or a size class.

TRBV5-6	14	TRBJ2-7	TRBD2	many	CASSLSGGASEQYF	TGTGCCAGCAGCCTTAGCGGGGGGGCGAGTGAGCAGTACTTC
TRBV20-1	12	TRBJ2-7	.	.	CSATRDTAELVF	TGCAGTGCTACACGAGACACAGCGGAACTAGTCTTC
TRBV25-1	13	TRBJ1-1	TRBD1	.	CASTAGGSTEAFF	TGTGCCAGCACCGCAGGGGGCTCAACTGAAGCTTTCTTT
TRBV24-1	17	TRBJ2-7	TRBD2	.	CATSDLSGRARLGEQYF	TGTGCCACCAGTGACTTAAGCGGGAGGGCCCGATTGGGTGAGCAGTACTTC
TRBV19	13	TRBJ2-7	TRBD2	.	CASSISGRYEQYF	TGTGCCAGTAGTATCTCCGGGAGGTACGAGCAGTACTTC
TRBV6-2/TRBV6-3	13	TRBJ1-2	.	many	CASSTSSESGYTF	TGTGCCAGCAGTACCTCTTCAGAGAGTGGCTACACCTTC
TRBV19	13	TRBJ1-5	.	.	CASSWTDYQPQHF	TGTGCCAGTAGTTGGACAGATTATCAGCCCCAGCATTTT
TRBV2	16	TRBJ1-6	.	.	CASSPGDGGYNSPLHF	TGTGCCAGCAGTCCAGGGGATGGGGGCTATAATTCACCCCTCCACTTT
TRBV12-3/TRBV12-4	15	TRBJ2-1	.	many	CASRTRGALYNEQFF	TGTGCCAGCAGGACTCGGGGGGCGCTCTACAATGAGCAGTTCTTC
TRBV10-3	14	TRBJ1-3	TRBD1	.	CAINPTGTGNTIYF	TGTGCCATCAACCCGACAGGGACTGGAAACACCATATATTTT
TRBV5-6	14	TRBJ2-2	.	.	CASSVGLGAGELFF	TGTGCCAGCAGCGTGGGGTTAGGGGCCGGGGAGCTGTTTTTT
TRBV20-1	14	TRBJ2-3	.	.	CSARHRESTDTQYF	TGCAGTGCTAGGCACAGGGAATCCACAGATACGCAGTATTTT
TRBV7-9	14	TRBJ2-5	.	many	CASQGQGIQETQYF	TGTGCCAGCCAGGGCCAAGGCATCCAAGAGACCCAGTACTTC
TRBV20-1	15	TRBJ2-7	TRBD2	.	CSARDEGLAGYEQYF	TGCAGTGCTAGAGATGAGGGACTAGCGGGGTACGAGCAGTACTTC
TRBV24-1	16	TRBJ2-3	.	.	CATSELGAQATDTQYF	TGTGCCACCAGTGAACTGGGAGCCCAAGCTACAGATACGCAGTATTTT
TRBV15	17	TRBJ2-5	TRBD2	.	CATSRGWQRGPQETQYF	TGTGCCACCAGCAGGGGTTGGCAGCGGGGCCCCCAAGAGACCCAGTACTTC
TRBV2	14	TRBJ2-3	.	.	CASSGRGVTDTQYF	TGTGCCAGCAGTGGACGCGGGGTCACAGATACGCAGTATTTT